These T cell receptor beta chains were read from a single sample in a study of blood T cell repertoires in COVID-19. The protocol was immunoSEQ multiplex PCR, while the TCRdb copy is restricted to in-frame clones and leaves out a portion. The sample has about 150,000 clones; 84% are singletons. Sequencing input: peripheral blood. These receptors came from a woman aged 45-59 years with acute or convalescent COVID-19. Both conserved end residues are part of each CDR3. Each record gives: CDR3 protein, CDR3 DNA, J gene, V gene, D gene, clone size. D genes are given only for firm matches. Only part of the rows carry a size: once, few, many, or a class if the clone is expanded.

cdr3_aa: CASSELSSGVTGELFF
cdr3_nt: TGTGCCAGCAGTGAACTCTCTAGCGGGGTCACCGGGGAGCTGTTTTTT
j_call: TRBJ2-2
v_call: TRBV2
d_call: TRBD2
clone_size: -

cdr3_aa: CASSLGTGYTEAFF
cdr3_nt: TGTGCCAGCAGTCTCGGGACAGGGTATACTGAAGCTTTCTTT
j_call: TRBJ1-1
v_call: TRBV6-5
d_call: TRBD1
clone_size: -

cdr3_aa: CASSTFAGGSNEQFF
cdr3_nt: TGTGCCAGCAGCACTTTCGCGGGAGGTAGCAATGAGCAGTTCTTC
j_call: TRBJ2-1
v_call: TRBV3-1/TRBV3-2
d_call: TRBD2
clone_size: -

cdr3_aa: CASSLDRGRGKLFF
cdr3_nt: TGTGCCAGCAGTTTGGACAGGGGGCGGGGGAAACTGTTTTTT
j_call: TRBJ1-4
v_call: TRBV6-6
d_call: TRBD1
clone_size: -

cdr3_aa: CASSTTTGAYEQYF
cdr3_nt: TGCGCCAGCAGCACGACGACAGGGGCCTACGAGCAGTACTTC
j_call: TRBJ2-7
v_call: TRBV5-1
d_call: TRBD1
clone_size: -

cdr3_aa: CASSLSGTPGEKLFF
cdr3_nt: TGTGCCAGCAGTTTATCTGGAACCCCAGGGGAAAAACTGTTTTTT
j_call: TRBJ1-4
v_call: TRBV27
d_call: -
clone_size: -

cdr3_aa: CASSLQGLTTYEQYF
cdr3_nt: TGTGCCAGCAGCTTACAGGGGCTGACAACCTACGAGCAGTACTTC
j_call: TRBJ2-7
v_call: TRBV7-2
d_call: -
clone_size: -

cdr3_aa: CATSDPVSYEQYF
cdr3_nt: TGTGCCACCAGTGATCCGGTCTCCTACGAGCAGTACTTC
j_call: TRBJ2-7
v_call: TRBV24-1
d_call: -
clone_size: -

cdr3_aa: CASSTSGDYHEQYF
cdr3_nt: TGCGCCAGCAGCACTTCCGGGGATTACCACGAGCAGTACTTC
j_call: TRBJ2-7
v_call: TRBV5-1
d_call: -
clone_size: -

cdr3_aa: CASSSPRTEETQYF
cdr3_nt: TGTGCCAGCAGCTCCCCCAGGACAGAAGAGACCCAGTACTTC
j_call: TRBJ2-5
v_call: TRBV11-2
d_call: -
clone_size: -

cdr3_aa: CASGGTGAEQYF
cdr3_nt: TGTGCCAGCGGGGGGACAGGGGCCGAGCAGTACTTC
j_call: TRBJ2-7
v_call: TRBV7-6
d_call: TRBD1
clone_size: -

cdr3_aa: CATSDSTTGGREPQHF
cdr3_nt: TGTGCCACCAGTGATTCCACGACAGGGGGACGGGAGCCCCAGCATTTT
j_call: TRBJ1-5
v_call: TRBV24-1
d_call: TRBD1
clone_size: few

cdr3_aa: CASSDTDGPNIQYF
cdr3_nt: TGCGCCAGCAGTGACACCGATGGGCCGAACATTCAGTACTTC
j_call: TRBJ2-4
v_call: TRBV10-2
d_call: -
clone_size: -

cdr3_aa: CASRTTGTGVYNEQFF
cdr3_nt: TGTGCCAGCAGGACAACCGGGACAGGAGTCTACAATGAGCAGTTCTTC
j_call: TRBJ2-1
v_call: TRBV7-2
d_call: TRBD1
clone_size: -

cdr3_aa: CATSRGRGGRQETQYF
cdr3_nt: TGTGCCACCAGCAGAGGTCGGGGGGGGCGGCAAGAGACCCAGTACTTC
j_call: TRBJ2-5
v_call: TRBV15
d_call: TRBD2
clone_size: -

cdr3_aa: CASSSRGIYPSTDTQYF
cdr3_nt: TGTGCCAGTAGTTCCCGAGGCATCTACCCAAGCACAGATACGCAGTATTTT
j_call: TRBJ2-3
v_call: TRBV19
d_call: -
clone_size: -

cdr3_aa: CASSPRFEQFF
cdr3_nt: TGTGCCAGCTCACCGCGCTTTGAGCAGTTCTTC
j_call: TRBJ2-1
v_call: TRBV18
d_call: -
clone_size: few

cdr3_aa: CASSQSVLAGGRSYEQYF
cdr3_nt: TGCGCCAGCAGTCAATCGGTATTAGCGGGGGGGCGCTCCTACGAGCAGTACTTC
j_call: TRBJ2-7
v_call: TRBV23-1
d_call: TRBD2
clone_size: -

cdr3_aa: CASSSSGDQPQHF
cdr3_nt: TGTGCCAGCTCATCGTCAGGGGACCAGCCCCAGCATTTT
j_call: TRBJ1-5
v_call: TRBV18
d_call: -
clone_size: -

cdr3_aa: CATSGRVAETYNEQFF
cdr3_nt: TGTGCCACCAGTGGAAGGGTAGCGGAGACCTACAATGAGCAGTTCTTC
j_call: TRBJ2-1
v_call: TRBV24-1
d_call: -
clone_size: once

cdr3_aa: CASSFFQDSSYNEQFF
cdr3_nt: TGTGCCAGCAGCTTCTTCCAGGACAGCTCCTACAATGAGCAGTTCTTC
j_call: TRBJ2-1
v_call: TRBV11-2
d_call: -
clone_size: -

cdr3_aa: CASSLAVEAFF
cdr3_nt: TGTGCCAGCAGCTTGGCTGTCGAAGCTTTCTTT
j_call: TRBJ1-1
v_call: TRBV5-6
d_call: -
clone_size: -

cdr3_aa: CASSSGGVQGNIQYF
cdr3_nt: TGTGCCAGCAGTAGCGGGGGGGTCCAGGGAAACATTCAGTACTTC
j_call: TRBJ2-4
v_call: TRBV6-2/TRBV6-3
d_call: TRBD2
clone_size: -

cdr3_aa: CASSSQFYSGNTIYF
cdr3_nt: TGTGCCAGCAGCTCACAGTTTTACTCTGGAAACACCATATATTTT
j_call: TRBJ1-3
v_call: TRBV7-2
d_call: -
clone_size: -

cdr3_aa: CATSDFTSGNYNEQFF
cdr3_nt: TGTGCCACCAGTGATTTTACTAGCGGGAACTACAATGAGCAGTTCTTC
j_call: TRBJ2-1
v_call: TRBV24-1
d_call: TRBD2
clone_size: -

cdr3_aa: CASSSQNQDRVGTEAFF
cdr3_nt: TGTGCCAGCAGCTCCCAAAACCAGGACAGGGTGGGCACTGAAGCTTTCTTT
j_call: TRBJ1-1
v_call: TRBV5-4
d_call: TRBD1
clone_size: -

cdr3_aa: CASSSGSGMGMGSPLHF
cdr3_nt: TGTGCCAGCAGCTCAGGATCCGGGATGGGGATGGGTTCACCCCTCCACTTT
j_call: TRBJ1-6
v_call: TRBV7-9
d_call: -
clone_size: -

cdr3_aa: CASSLYRPGQGNQPQHF
cdr3_nt: TGTGCCAGCAGTCTATACAGGCCTGGGCAGGGCAATCAGCCCCAGCATTTT
j_call: TRBJ1-5
v_call: TRBV6-2/TRBV6-3
d_call: -
clone_size: -

cdr3_aa: CASSQVITGSNQPQHF
cdr3_nt: TGTGCCAGCAGCCAAGTAATTACCGGTAGCAATCAGCCCCAGCATTTT
j_call: TRBJ1-5
v_call: TRBV4-2
d_call: -
clone_size: few

cdr3_aa: CASSLLSGGADTQYF
cdr3_nt: TGTGCCAGCTCTCTCCTAAGCGGGGGGGCCGATACGCAGTATTTT
j_call: TRBJ2-3
v_call: TRBV18
d_call: TRBD2
clone_size: once

cdr3_aa: CASSRDREATEAFF
cdr3_nt: TGTGCCAGCAGTAGGGACAGGGAGGCCACTGAAGCTTTCTTT
j_call: TRBJ1-1
v_call: TRBV2
d_call: TRBD1
clone_size: once

cdr3_aa: CASRTQGITDTQYF
cdr3_nt: TGTGCCAGCAGGACACAGGGAATCACAGATACGCAGTATTTT
j_call: TRBJ2-3
v_call: TRBV28
d_call: -
clone_size: few

cdr3_aa: CASSLGADSAPLHF
cdr3_nt: TGTGCCAGCAGTCTGGGGGCTGATTCGGCACCCCTCCACTTT
j_call: TRBJ1-6
v_call: TRBV3-1/TRBV3-2
d_call: -
clone_size: -

cdr3_aa: CATSPRGLYGYTF
cdr3_nt: TGTGCCACCTCACCAAGGGGGCTCTATGGCTACACCTTC
j_call: TRBJ1-2
v_call: TRBV6-5
d_call: TRBD1
clone_size: -

cdr3_aa: CATSSRQGSQPQHF
cdr3_nt: TGTGCCACCAGCTCACGACAGGGCTCCCAGCCCCAGCATTTT
j_call: TRBJ1-5
v_call: TRBV15
d_call: TRBD1
clone_size: few

cdr3_aa: CASRLDRGAQYF
cdr3_nt: TGTGCCAGCAGGTTGGACAGGGGTGCGCAGTATTTT
j_call: TRBJ2-3
v_call: TRBV5-4
d_call: TRBD1
clone_size: -

cdr3_aa: CASGLGGRRYEQYF
cdr3_nt: TGTGCCAGCGGGTTGGGGGGACGCCGTTACGAGCAGTACTTC
j_call: TRBJ2-7
v_call: TRBV28
d_call: -
clone_size: few

cdr3_aa: CASSQEQVAGGPSDTQYF
cdr3_nt: TGTGCCAGCAGCCAAGAGCAGGTAGCGGGGGGGCCCTCAGATACGCAGTATTTT
j_call: TRBJ2-3
v_call: TRBV3-1/TRBV3-2
d_call: TRBD2
clone_size: -

cdr3_aa: CASSILPGQGAGTEAFF
cdr3_nt: TGTGCCAGTAGTATACTCCCGGGACAGGGGGCAGGCACTGAAGCTTTCTTT
j_call: TRBJ1-1
v_call: TRBV19
d_call: TRBD1
clone_size: -

cdr3_aa: CASSIRQGSGDSPLHF
cdr3_nt: TGTGCCAGCTCAATACGTCAGGGGAGTGGTGATTCACCCCTCCACTTT
j_call: TRBJ1-6
v_call: TRBV18
d_call: -
clone_size: -

cdr3_aa: CASSQGPTNTGELFF
cdr3_nt: TGTGCCAGCAGCCAGGGGCCTACGAACACCGGGGAGCTGTTTTTT
j_call: TRBJ2-2
v_call: TRBV6-4
d_call: -
clone_size: -

cdr3_aa: CASSLGGYTDTQYF
cdr3_nt: TGCGCCAGCAGCTTGGGGGGCTACACAGATACGCAGTATTTT
j_call: TRBJ2-3
v_call: TRBV5-1
d_call: -
clone_size: -

cdr3_aa: CASSGRGSREQYF
cdr3_nt: TGTGCCAGCAGCGGAAGAGGAAGCCGCGAGCAGTACTTC
j_call: TRBJ2-7
v_call: TRBV3-1/TRBV3-2
d_call: -
clone_size: -

cdr3_aa: CASSANREGYTF
cdr3_nt: TGCGCCAGCAGCGCAAACAGGGAGGGCTACACCTTC
j_call: TRBJ1-2
v_call: TRBV5-1
d_call: -
clone_size: -

cdr3_aa: CASSQDWVPGYEQYF
cdr3_nt: TGTGCCAGCAGCCAAGATTGGGTCCCGGGCTACGAGCAGTACTTC
j_call: TRBJ2-7
v_call: TRBV4-2
d_call: -
clone_size: -

cdr3_aa: CASSSLGGAKVSPLHF
cdr3_nt: TGTGCCAGCAGCTCCCTGGGGGGGGCTAAAGTTTCACCCCTCCACTTT
j_call: TRBJ1-6
v_call: TRBV7-6
d_call: -
clone_size: -